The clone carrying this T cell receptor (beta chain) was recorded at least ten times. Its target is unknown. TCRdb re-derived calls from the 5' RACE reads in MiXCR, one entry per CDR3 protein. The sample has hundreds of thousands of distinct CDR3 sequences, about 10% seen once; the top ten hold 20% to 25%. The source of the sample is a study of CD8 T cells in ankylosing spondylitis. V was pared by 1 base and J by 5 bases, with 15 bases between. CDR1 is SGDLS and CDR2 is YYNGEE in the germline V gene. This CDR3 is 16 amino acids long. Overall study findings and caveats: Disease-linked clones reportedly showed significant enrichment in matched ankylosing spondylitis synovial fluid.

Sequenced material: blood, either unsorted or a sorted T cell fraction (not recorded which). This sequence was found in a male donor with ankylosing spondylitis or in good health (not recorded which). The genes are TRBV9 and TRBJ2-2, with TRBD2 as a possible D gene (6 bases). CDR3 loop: CASSVTDYPGTGELFF. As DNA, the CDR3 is TGTGCCAGCAGCGTAACGGACTACCCTGGGACCGGGGAGCTGTTTTTT.